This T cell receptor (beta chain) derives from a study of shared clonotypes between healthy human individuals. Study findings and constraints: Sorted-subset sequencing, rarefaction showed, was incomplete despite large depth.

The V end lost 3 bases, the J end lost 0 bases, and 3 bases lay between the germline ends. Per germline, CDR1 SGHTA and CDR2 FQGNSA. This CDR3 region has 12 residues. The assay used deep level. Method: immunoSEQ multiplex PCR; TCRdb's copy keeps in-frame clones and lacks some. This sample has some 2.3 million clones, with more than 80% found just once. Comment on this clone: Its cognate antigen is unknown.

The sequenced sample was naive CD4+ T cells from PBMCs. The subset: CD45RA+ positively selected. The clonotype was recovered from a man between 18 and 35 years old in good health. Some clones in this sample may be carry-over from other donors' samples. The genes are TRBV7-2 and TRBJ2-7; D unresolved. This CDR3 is CASSFGSYEQYF. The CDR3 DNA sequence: TGTGCCAGCAGCTTCGGCTCCTACGAGCAGTACTTC.